What follows describes a single T cell receptor beta chain. These data originate in a study of shared clonotypes between healthy human individuals. Sequencing used immunoSEQ multiplex PCR; TCRdb keeps in-frame clones, though not all of them. This table holds 2 million to 2.5 million clones, around 95% found once. There are 12 residues in the CDR3. V lost 4 bases, J lost 5 bases, and 8 bases lay in between. In germline, CDR1 is MGHDK, CDR2 SYGVNS. The sample comprised naive CD4+ T cells sorted from blood. Noted subset: CD45RA+ positively selected. This clonotype originated in a man aged 18 to 35 in good health. V and J are TRBV25-1 and TRBJ2-5, with D uncertain. The CDR3 protein is CASSGMVETQYF. CDR3 nucleotides: TGTGCCAGCAGTGGAATGGTGGAGACCCAGTACTTC.